Described below is a single TCR beta chain sequence and its context. CDR3 size: 16 residues. Germline trimming cut 2 bases from V and 3 bases from J; bases unmatched to any gene: 10. The germline V gene has CDR1 MNHEY and CDR2 SVGAGI. Authors' data handling: Amplification of reference gene primers provided the estimated nucleated cell counts. Some clones are missing from TCRdb's copy, which holds only in-frame ones; the method was immunoSEQ multiplex PCR. That table supplies the V and J calls and clone size; D and trimming were determined from the DNA. Among fewer than 80,000 clones listed, roughly 90% were seen once. These data come from a study of blood T cell repertoires in COVID-19. Study information: Acute and convalescent COVID-19 specimens originated in the United States, Italy and Spain. The cDNA or gDNA used as material had been derived from T cells, B-cell-depleted T cells, or PBMCs.

V usage is TRBV6-5 and J usage is TRBJ2-7; 7 bases are a match to TRBD2. The sequencing sample was made of peripheral blood. The TCR sequence derives from a man between 45 and 60 years old with acute or convalescent COVID-19. CDR3 DNA sequence: TGTGCCAGCAGTTACCGAATGCTCGCGGGGGTCTACGAGCAGTACTTC. It translates to CASSYRMLAGVYEQYF.